These T cell receptor beta chains were read from a single sample in a study of T-cell memory formation after mild COVID-19. MiXCR, run by TCRdb on the 5' RACE reads, gives a single entry per CDR3 protein. The data hold 360,000 or so distinct CDR3 sequences, with around 27% observed a single time. Source material: PBMCs or a T cell subset sorted from them (not recorded which). Receptor source: an adult woman who had mild COVID-19 (a few samples of this study predate the infection). Cell type and time point are not known. Both conserved end residues are part of each CDR3. D genes are given only for firm matches. Size values are once, few and many counts, or a class for expanded clones, and some rows have none.

>-|TRBV5-1|TRBJ2-1|TRBD2
CASSFIAGAEQFF
TGCGCCAGCAGCTTTATAGCGGGAGCAGAGCAGTTCTTC
>-|TRBV11-1|TRBJ2-1|-
CASSYLPVLGTNYNEQFF
TGTGCCAGCAGCTACCTTCCGGTGTTGGGGACGAACTACAATGAGCAGTTCTTC
>many|TRBV18|TRBJ2-5|-
CASSPWTGYQQETQYF
TGTGCCAGCTCACCTTGGACTGGGTACCAGCAAGAGACCCAGTACTTC
>-|TRBV15|TRBJ2-7|-
CATSRDRPTAAKQYF
TGTGCCACCAGCAGAGATCGACCCACGGCAGCCAAGCAGTACTTC
>once|TRBV5-5|TRBJ1-2|-
CASSLGGPGDYGYTF
TGTGCCAGCAGCTTGGGAGGGCCGGGAGACTATGGCTACACCTTC
>few|TRBV7-6|TRBJ2-5|TRBD2
CASSLGRLAGSETQYF
TGTGCCAGCAGCTTAGGACGGCTAGCGGGGTCGGAGACCCAGTACTTC
>-|TRBV7-9|TRBJ2-5|-
CASSLVREYPETQYF
TGTGCCAGCAGCTTAGTACGGGAGTACCCGGAGACCCAGTACTTC
>-|TRBV20-1|TRBJ2-4|TRBD1
CSASDRVDKNIQYF
TGCAGTGCCTCCGACAGGGTTGACAAAAACATTCAGTACTTC
>few|TRBV11-2|TRBJ2-1|-
CASSWEALLGQFF
TGTGCCAGCAGCTGGGAGGCTCTCCTTGGGCAGTTCTTC
>-|TRBV18|TRBJ1-5|-
CASSPGVGTINQPQHF
TGTGCCAGCTCACCGGGTGTCGGGACTATTAATCAGCCCCAGCATTTT
>-|TRBV15|TRBJ2-1|-
CATSRFSESEQFF
TGTGCCACCAGCAGATTTTCGGAGTCCGAGCAGTTCTTC
>few|TRBV5-6|TRBJ2-1|-
CASSPRDNEQFF
TGTGCCAGCAGCCCGAGAGACAATGAGCAGTTCTTC
>few|TRBV7-2|TRBJ2-5|-
CASSLYPDGGQETQYF
TGTGCCAGCAGCTTATACCCGGACGGTGGGCAAGAGACCCAGTACTTC
>few|TRBV2|TRBJ1-1|TRBD1
CASSERGPSGTEAFF
TGTGCCAGCAGTGAAAGGGGGCCCTCGGGCACTGAAGCTTTCTTT
>-|TRBV6-5|TRBJ2-7|-
CASGQGPYEQYF
TGTGCCAGCGGGCAGGGTCCCTACGAGCAGTACTTC
>-|TRBV20-1|TRBJ1-6|-
CSAPPKGQYNSPLHF
TGCAGTGCTCCCCCGAAAGGACAGTATAATTCACCCCTCCACTTT
>few|TRBV7-2|TRBJ2-3|-
CASSSIRGTDTQYF
TGTGCCAGCAGCTCTATCCGTGGCACAGATACGCAGTATTTT
>few|TRBV6-5|TRBJ2-2|TRBD2
CASSYERGGELFF
TGTGCCAGCAGTTACGAGCGGGGCGGGGAGCTGTTTTTT
>few|TRBV7-9|TRBJ2-4|-
CASSLAADRWYF
TGTGCCAGCAGCTTAGCTGCCGACAGATGGTACTTC
>-|TRBV5-1|TRBJ1-2|-
CASSWDIGYGYTF
TGCGCCAGCAGCTGGGACATAGGCTATGGCTACACCTTC
>few|TRBV9|TRBJ2-1|-
CASSVEGQHQNEQFF
TGTGCCAGCAGCGTAGAGGGGCAGCACCAAAATGAGCAGTTCTTC
>-|TRBV6-1|TRBJ1-1|-
CASRRVTNTEAFF
TGTGCCAGCAGGAGGGTGACGAACACTGAAGCTTTCTTT
>-|TRBV6-5|TRBJ2-7|-
CASSHPGTSSYEQYF
TGTGCCAGCAGCCATCCCGGAACGAGCTCCTACGAGCAGTACTTC
>-|TRBV9|TRBJ1-2|TRBD1
CASSAGQGNKDGYTF
TGTGCCAGCAGCGCCGGACAGGGGAATAAAGATGGCTACACCTTC
>-|TRBV12-3/TRBV12-4|TRBJ1-2|-
CASSFNYGYTF
TGTGCCAGCAGTTTCAACTATGGCTACACCTTC
>few|TRBV24-1|TRBJ2-1|TRBD2
CATSHLASGGESSYNEQFF
TGTGCCACCAGCCATCTGGCTAGCGGGGGGGAGAGCTCCTACAATGAGCAGTTCTTC
>few|TRBV24-1|TRBJ2-1|TRBD1
CATSESTGAPYNEQFF
TGTGCCACCAGTGAATCGACAGGGGCACCTTACAATGAGCAGTTCTTC
>-|TRBV20-1|TRBJ2-4|-
CSARDGGWGKNIQYF
TGCAGTGCTAGAGATGGAGGTTGGGGCAAAAACATTCAGTACTTC
>few|TRBV5-1|TRBJ1-2|-
CASSLDPKAGNEGYTF
TGCGCCAGCAGCTTGGACCCCAAGGCAGGGAATGAAGGCTACACCTTC
>-|TRBV10-3|TRBJ2-1|-
CAISEDSRHLNEQFF
TGTGCCATCAGTGAGGACAGCCGACACCTGAATGAGCAGTTCTTC
>-|TRBV7-8|TRBJ2-5|-
CASTQRGLAGTQYF
TGTGCCAGCACCCAGAGAGGACTGGCGGGGACCCAGTACTTC
>few|TRBV20-1|TRBJ2-7|TRBD2
CSARGEGLITYEQYF
TGCAGTGCTAGAGGGGAGGGACTGATAACCTACGAGCAGTACTTC
>-|TRBV5-1|TRBJ2-5|TRBD2
CASSLNGREGETQYF
TGCGCCAGCAGCTTGAATGGGAGGGAAGGAGAGACCCAGTACTTC
>few|TRBV9|TRBJ2-2|-
CASSVGPGNTGELFF
TGTGCCAGCAGCGTAGGCCCGGGGAACACCGGGGAGCTGTTTTTT
>few|TRBV24-1|TRBJ1-5|-
CATSGGAGQPQHF
TGTGCCACCAGTGGCGGGGCCGGACAGCCCCAGCATTTT
>-|TRBV12-3/TRBV12-4|TRBJ2-3|-
CASSFYGPSTDTQYF
TGTGCCAGCAGTTTTTACGGGCCTAGCACAGATACGCAGTATTTT
>-|TRBV20-1|TRBJ2-7|-
CSASWTAQSYEQYF
TGCAGTGCTAGCTGGACGGCACAATCCTACGAGCAGTACTTC
>-|TRBV24-1|TRBJ2-1|TRBD2
CATSDGGRATYNEQFF
TGTGCCACCAGTGACGGTGGGAGGGCCACCTACAATGAGCAGTTCTTC
>-|TRBV25-1|TRBJ2-7|-
CASSERGGGGAYAYEQYF
TGTGCCAGCAGTGAAAGAGGTGGCGGCGGGGCTTACGCCTACGAGCAGTACTTC
>-|TRBV13|TRBJ2-7|-
CASSLGPEYYYEQYF
TGTGCCAGCAGCTTAGGTCCGGAGTACTACTACGAGCAGTACTTC
>-|TRBV4-2|TRBJ1-1|-
CASLDRNTEAFF
TGCGCCAGCTTGGACAGGAACACTGAAGCTTTCTTT